This TCR beta chain was sequenced in a study of memory CD4+ T cells and cytomegalovirus serostatus. The study's findings and limits: A US-trained random forest predicted CMV serostatus with median AUC around 0.9.

This clone has a handful of counts. Its antigen remains unknown. Profiling relied on immunoSEQ multiplex PCR, and the TCRdb table lists in-frame clones only, not all of them. The data show about 58,000 clones, 82% seen once. Single viable CD3+CD4+CD8-CD45RO+ cells were sorted as the memory CD4+ T cells. V gave up 2 bases and J gave up 4 bases, with 10 bases separating them. This CDR3 spans 14 amino acids. The V gene's germline CDR1 is SGHTS and CDR2 YDEGEE. The receptor was isolated from an adult in good health and CMV-seronegative. Some clones in this sample may be carry-over from other donors' samples. The sequenced sample was memory CD4+ T cells from blood. V gene TRBV5-8 combines with J gene TRBJ1-5, with D perhaps TRBD1 (6 bases). As DNA, the CDR3 is TGTGCCAGCAGCTTACTCAGGGGTAATCAGCCCCAGCATTTT. Amino acid sequence: CASSLLRGNQPQHF.